Listed below are T cell receptor beta chains from one sample, sequenced in a study of T cell repertoires in cytomegalovirus infection. TCRdb itself ran the reads through MiXCR, one entry per CDR3 protein. Seen here are around 450,000 distinct CDR3 sequences, about 11% observed once, and the top ten hold about a tenth. Sequencing used PBMCs. These receptors were obtained from a human donor in good health (CMV status not recorded). Some clones in this sample may be carry-over from other donors' samples. The CDR3 runs from the conserved cysteine through the conserved F or W. A D gene is named only where the DNA matches it firmly. Clone sizes are given selectively: once, few, many, or a class where the clone is expanded.

v_call	j_call	d_call	clone_size	cdr3_nt	cdr3_aa
TRBV29-1	TRBJ2-1	TRBD2	few	TGCAGCGTCGAACTAGCGGTTTCCCTTGGGGGTGAGCAGTTCTTC	CSVELAVSLGGEQFF
TRBV20-1	TRBJ2-5	.	few	TGCAGTGGTCAGTGGGGGCAAGAGACCCAGTACTTC	CSGQWGQETQYF
TRBV29-1	TRBJ2-1	.	.	TGCAGCGCCGGGACGGGGAGCTCCTACAATGAGCAGTTCTTC	CSAGTGSSYNEQFF
TRBV7-9	TRBJ1-2	TRBD1	many	TGTGCCAGCAGCACAGGACAGGGCCTCACTAACTATGGCTACACCTTC	CASSTGQGLTNYGYTF
TRBV12-3/TRBV12-4	TRBJ1-5	.	many	TGTGCCAGCAGTTTAGGCCAGGTGGAACAGCCCCAGCATTTT	CASSLGQVEQPQHF
TRBV12-3/TRBV12-4	TRBJ1-4	TRBD1	few	TGTGCCAGCAGTTTACAGGGGGCGGAGGAAAAACTGTTTTTT	CASSLQGAEEKLFF
TRBV7-2	TRBJ2-7	.	many	TGTGCCAGCAGCCTTTCGGAAACAGGCCTCTCCTACGAGCAGTACTTC	CASSLSETGLSYEQYF
TRBV3-1	TRBJ2-5	TRBD1	few	TGTGCCAGCAGCCAGCGACAGGGGGCGCAGACCCAGTACTTC	CASSQRQGAQTQYF
TRBV19	TRBJ1-2	.	many	TGTGCCAGTAGTATGGCCTACTTAGGACCTAACTATGGCTACACCTTC	CASSMAYLGPNYGYTF
TRBV19	TRBJ1-5	TRBD1	many	TGTGCCAGTAGTATGGACAGGGGATTCAGGCAGCCCCAGCATTTT	CASSMDRGFRQPQHF
TRBV7-2	TRBJ1-4	.	many	TGTGCCAGCAGATCCGACGGTGAAAAACTGTTTTTT	CASRSDGEKLFF
TRBV28	TRBJ1-1	.	.	TGTGCCAGCAGTTCTGTATCCTCGGGCGCTTTCTTT	CASSSVSSGAFF
TRBV25-1	TRBJ2-5	.	many	TGTGCCAGCAGTGAATCGGGGTCCCGGACCCAGTACTTC	CASSESGSRTQYF
TRBV10-3	TRBJ1-1	.	.	TGTGCCATCAGTGGAGGTGTGGACACTGAAGCTTTCTTT	CAISGGVDTEAFF
TRBV11-2	TRBJ2-3	TRBD2	.	TGTGCCAGCAGCTTAAGCGGGGGGGCCGTGAATACGCAGTATTTT	CASSLSGGAVNTQYF
TRBV27	TRBJ2-2	.	few	TGTGCCAGCAGTTATGGGGCCGGGGAGCTGTTTTTT	CASSYGAGELFF
TRBV2	TRBJ1-5	.	many	TGTGCCAGCAGTGAGTCTGGAATGGAAAATCAGCCCCAGCATTTT	CASSESGMENQPQHF
TRBV4-1	TRBJ1-5	TRBD1	many	TGCGCCAGCAGCCAGGGACAGGGAAGCAATCAGCCCCAGCATTTT	CASSQGQGSNQPQHF
TRBV6-1	TRBJ2-4	TRBD1	few	TGTGCCAGCAGTCCAGGACAGGGAAGGAACATTCAGTACTTC	CASSPGQGRNIQYF
TRBV9	TRBJ1-5	TRBD1	.	TGTGCCAGCAGCGCTTTCAGGGGGGGACAGCCCCAGCATTTT	CASSAFRGGQPQHF
TRBV2	TRBJ2-5	.	many	TGTGCCAGCGGATCCGACCAAGAGACCCAGTACTTC	CASGSDQETQYF
TRBV6-1	TRBJ1-5	.	many	TGTGCCAGCAGTAACAGGGTCGACGCGCCCCAGCATTTT	CASSNRVDAPQHF